This TCR beta chain originates from a study of blood T cell repertoires in COVID-19. Study in general: PBMCs, B-cell-depleted T cells, or T cells provided the cDNA or gDNA that made up the material.

Source study methods: Amplification from reference gene primers served as the basis for estimated nucleated cell counts. This table comes from immunoSEQ multiplex PCR, and its TCRdb copy is limited to in-frame clones, with some not included. Clone size and the V and J calls come from that table; the DNA yielded D and trimming. The sample yields 300,000 to 400,000 clones, roughly 85% seen once. The germline gives CDR1 SGHNT, CDR2 YYREEE (reference sequence). This CDR3 spans 16 amino acids. V was trimmed by 0 bases and J by 0 bases, leaving 10 bases between them. This TCR was recovered from a human donor in a cohort sampled during active COVID-19. The specimen was peripheral blood. V is TRBV5-4 and J is TRBJ2-1; D is unresolved. In nucleotides, the CDR3 is TGTGCCAGCAGCTTGGGCAGTAGCAGCTCCTACAATGAGCAGTTCTTC. Residues: CASSLGSSSSYNEQFF.